The 2 T cell receptor beta chains given below trace back to one sample, sequenced in a study of T cell changes during pregnancy in multiple sclerosis. The assay was immunoSEQ multiplex PCR, and TCRdb's table has in-frame clones only and misses some. Among 90,000 to 95,000 clones, roughly 93% were seen once, and the ten largest hold less than 2.5%. The material sequenced was peripheral blood, taken in the third trimester of pregnancy. The receptors shown here come from a female donor with multiple sclerosis, enrolled in a pregnancy study.

The chain carries TRBV10-3 and TRBJ2-2, with TRBD2 identical over 12 bases. The CDR3 is 17 residues long. V was pared by 3 bases and J by 5 bases, with 7 bases of the junction left unmatched. Per germline, CDR1 ENHRY and CDR2 SYGVKD. The CDR3 DNA reads TGTGCCATCAGTGACTCTAGCGGGAGGGCAGGGACCGGGGAGCTGTTTTTT. Protein product: CAISDSSGRAGTGELFF.

V is TRBV7-9 and J is TRBJ1-5; TRBD1 might be the D (6 bases). The V gene lost 6 bases and the J gene lost 3 bases, with 9 bases spanning the gap. Germline V gene lookup returns CDR1 SEHNR and CDR2 FQNEAQ (reference sequence). CDR3 length equals 13 residues. The CDR3 here is CASSTGTNQPQHF. In DNA form, the CDR3 reads TGTGCCAGCAGTACAGGGACCAATCAGCCCCAGCATTTT.